A single sample is the source of the 10 T cell receptor beta chains below, sequenced in a study of blood T cell repertoires in COVID-19. Sequencing was performed with immunoSEQ multiplex PCR; in TCRdb, only in-frame clones are kept and a portion is missing. Seen here are about 98,000 clones, around nine tenths observed once, and the top ten hold around a tenth. Sequenced: peripheral blood. These receptors were collected from a man aged 50-59 years with acute or convalescent COVID-19.

The table lists this clone with a count of one. This rearrangement joins TRBV11-3 to TRBJ2-5, with 8 bases identical to TRBD1. Germline assignment: CDR1 SGHNT and CDR2 YENEEA. The CDR3 has 16 amino acids. After removal of 5 bases from V and 0 bases from J, the junction contained 8 bases not matched to a gene. This chain's CDR3 is CASSPGQGDNQETQYF. CDR3 sequence (DNA): TGTGCCAGCAGCCCCGGACAGGGAGATAACCAAGAGACCCAGTACTTC.

The V and J genes are TRBV13 and TRBJ2-2; perhaps TRBD2 as D (5 bases). The V end was cut by 5 bases, the J end by 9 bases, with 19 bases between. Germline V gives CDR1 PRHDT, CDR2 FYEKMQ (reference sequence). The CDR3 has 15 residues. DNA for the CDR3: TGTGCCAGCAGCCGCACCCGGGAAATTAACAGGGAGCTGTTTTTT. Translated: CASSRTREINRELFF. The entire variable domain, with the rest obtained from reference TRBV13 and TRBJ2-2, is as follows: AAGVIQSPRHLIKEKRETATLKCYPIPRHDTVYWYQQGPGQDPQFLISFYEKMQSDKGSIPDRFSAQQFSDYHSELNMSSLELGDSALYFCASSRTREINRELFFGEGSRLTVL.

The CDR3 loop reads CASRKTSGTYNEQFF. As DNA, the CDR3 is TGTGCCAGCCGGAAGACTAGCGGGACGTACAATGAGCAGTTCTTC. The genes are TRBV19 and TRBJ2-1, with 11 bases matching TRBD2. From germline, CDR1 is LNHDA and CDR2 SQIVND (reference sequence). Losses at the gene ends were 9 bases for V and 4 bases for J; bases not matched to a gene: 8. The CDR3 spans 15 residues.

CDR3: CASSPSLDGYTF. CDR3 DNA sequence: TGTGCCAGCAGCCCGAGTCTGGATGGCTACACCTTC. The rearrangement joins TRBV5-8 to TRBJ1-2; D is uncertain. Per germline, CDR1 SGHTS and CDR2 YDEGEE. Trimming stripped 4 bases from V and 6 bases from J, with 10 bases between. There are 12 residues in the CDR3. Full variable domain (outside the CDR3, taken from reference TRBV5-8 and TRBJ1-2): EAGVTQSPTHLIKTRGQQATLRCSPISGHTSVYWYQQALGLGLQFLLWYDEGEERNRGNFPPRFSGRQFPNYSSELNVNALELEDSALYLCASSPSLDGYTFGSGTRLTVV.

The chain is built from TRBV7-2 and TRBJ2-1; TRBD2 matches at 10 bases. Germline values: CDR1 SGHTA, CDR2 FQGNSA. CDR3 length: 16 residues. Germline trimming cut 5 bases from V and 4 bases from J; bases unmatched to any gene: 8. The CDR3 here is CASSGSGTSVYNEQFF. Here the CDR3 DNA reads TGTGCCAGCAGCGGATCCGGGACTAGCGTTTACAATGAGCAGTTCTTC.

The gene calls are TRBV10-1 and TRBJ1-1; TRBD1 aligns across 7 bases. J lost 0 bases, V lost 9 bases, and 4 bases had no gene match. The CDR3 is 13 amino acids. CDR1 and CDR2 from the germline V gene are WNHNN and SYGVQD (reference sequence). CDR3 in amino acids: CASSRGVNTEAFF. In DNA form, the CDR3 reads TGCGCCAGTAGCAGGGGGGTGAACACTGAAGCTTTCTTT.

V is TRBV10-3 and J is TRBJ1-2, with 8 positions matching TRBD1. CDR1 and CDR2 from the germline V gene are ENHRY and SYGVKD. V was pared by 3 bases and J by 8 bases, with 20 bases of the junction left unmatched. There are 18 residues in the CDR3. The CDR3 reads CAISDPVPQGASTYGYTF. In DNA form, the CDR3 reads TGTGCCATCAGTGACCCCGTCCCGCAGGGGGCGTCTACCTACGGCTACACCTTC.

This clone was observed a few times. The CDR3 region has the DNA TGTGCCTGGAGTCTCATGGGGGACTTGGGAAGCTACAATGAGCAGTTCTTC. Its translation: CAWSLMGDLGSYNEQFF. The rearrangement links TRBV30 to TRBJ2-1, with D possibly TRBD2 on 6 matching bases. V shed 2 bases and J shed 3 bases, with 20 bases lying between them. Germline assignment: CDR1 GTSNPN and CDR2 SVGIG (reference sequence). CDR3 length: 17 amino acids.

This clone occurred a few times. The genes are TRBV11-1 and TRBJ2-3, with TRBD1 matching over 8 bases. The germline CDR1 and CDR2 sequences are SGHAT and FQDESV (reference sequence). The CDR3 has 15 residues. J lost 5 bases, V lost 5 bases, and 9 bases had no gene match. CDR3 DNA: TGTGCCAGCAGCCCCCGGACAGGGTCACGAGATACGCAGTATTTT. It encodes CASSPRTGSRDTQYF.

This sequence joins TRBV27 and TRBJ2-1; TRBD2 matches at 8 bases. CDR1 is MNHEY and CDR2 is SMNVEV in the germline V gene (reference sequence). Germline trimming cut 5 bases from V and 13 bases from J; bases unmatched to any gene: 7. The CDR3 covers 12 residues. The CDR3 reads CASSTAGLAQFF. The CDR3 coding sequence is TGTGCCAGCAGTACCGCCGGACTAGCTCAGTTCTTC.